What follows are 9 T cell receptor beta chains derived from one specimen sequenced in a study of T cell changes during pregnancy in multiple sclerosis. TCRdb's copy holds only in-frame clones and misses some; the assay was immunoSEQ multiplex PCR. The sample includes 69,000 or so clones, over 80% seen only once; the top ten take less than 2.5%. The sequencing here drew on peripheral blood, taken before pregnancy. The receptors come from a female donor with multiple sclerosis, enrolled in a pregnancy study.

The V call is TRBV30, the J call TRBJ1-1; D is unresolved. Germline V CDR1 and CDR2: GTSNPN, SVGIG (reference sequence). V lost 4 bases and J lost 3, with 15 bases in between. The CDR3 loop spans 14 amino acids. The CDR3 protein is CAWTRRGADTEAFF. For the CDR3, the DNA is TGTGCCTGGACTCGCAGAGGAGCGGACACTGAAGCTTTCTTT.

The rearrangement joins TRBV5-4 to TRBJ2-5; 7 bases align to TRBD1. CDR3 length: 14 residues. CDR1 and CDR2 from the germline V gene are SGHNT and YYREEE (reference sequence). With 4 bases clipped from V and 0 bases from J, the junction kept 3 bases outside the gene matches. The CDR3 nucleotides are TGTGCCAGCAGCCCTGGGACAGACCAAGAGACCCAGTACTTC. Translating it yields CASSPGTDQETQYF. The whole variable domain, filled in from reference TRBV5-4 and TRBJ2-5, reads ETGVTQSPTHLIKTRGQQVTLRCSSQSGHNTVSWYQQALGQGPQFIFQYYREEENGRGNFPPRFSGLQFPNYSSELNVNALELDDSALYLCASSPGTDQETQYFGPGTRLLVL.

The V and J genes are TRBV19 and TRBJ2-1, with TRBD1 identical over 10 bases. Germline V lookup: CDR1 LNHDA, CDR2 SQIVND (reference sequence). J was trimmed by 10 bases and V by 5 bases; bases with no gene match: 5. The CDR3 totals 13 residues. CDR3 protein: CASSFDRGREQFF. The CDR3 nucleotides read TGTGCCAGTAGTTTCGACAGGGGGCGAGAGCAGTTCTTC.

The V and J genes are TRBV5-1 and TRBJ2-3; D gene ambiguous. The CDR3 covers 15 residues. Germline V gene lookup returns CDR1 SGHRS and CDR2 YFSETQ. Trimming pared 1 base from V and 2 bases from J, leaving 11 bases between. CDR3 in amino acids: CASSLLPSPTDTQYF. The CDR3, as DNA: TGCGCCAGCAGCTTGCTTCCCTCCCCCACAGATACGCAGTATTTT.

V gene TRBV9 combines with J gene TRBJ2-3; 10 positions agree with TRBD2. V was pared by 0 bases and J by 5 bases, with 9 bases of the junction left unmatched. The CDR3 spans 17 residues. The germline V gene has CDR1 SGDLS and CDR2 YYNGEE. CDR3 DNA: TGTGCCAGCAGCGTAGCTGCCCTAGCGGGAGTCTTAGATACGCAGTATTTT. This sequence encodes CASSVAALAGVLDTQYF.

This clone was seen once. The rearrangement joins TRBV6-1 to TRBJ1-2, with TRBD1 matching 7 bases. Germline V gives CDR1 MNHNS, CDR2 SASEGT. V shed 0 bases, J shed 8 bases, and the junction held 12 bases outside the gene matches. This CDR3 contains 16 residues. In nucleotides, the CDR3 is TGTGCCAGCAGTGAAGCCGGATTGCGGGACAGAGGAGGCTACACCTTC. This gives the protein CASSEAGLRDRGGYTF.

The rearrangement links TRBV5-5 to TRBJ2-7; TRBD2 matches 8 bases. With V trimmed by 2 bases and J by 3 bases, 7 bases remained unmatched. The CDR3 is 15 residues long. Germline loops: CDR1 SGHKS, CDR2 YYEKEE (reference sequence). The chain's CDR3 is CASSFPSSGYYEQYF. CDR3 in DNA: TGTGCCAGCAGCTTTCCGTCTAGCGGGTACTACGAGCAGTACTTC. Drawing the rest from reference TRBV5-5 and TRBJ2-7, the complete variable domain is DAGVTQSPTHLIKTRGQQVTLRCSPISGHKSVSWYQQVLGQGPQFIFQYYEKEERGRGNFPDRFSARQFPNYSSELNVNALLLGDSALYLCASSFPSSGYYEQYFGPGTRLTVT.

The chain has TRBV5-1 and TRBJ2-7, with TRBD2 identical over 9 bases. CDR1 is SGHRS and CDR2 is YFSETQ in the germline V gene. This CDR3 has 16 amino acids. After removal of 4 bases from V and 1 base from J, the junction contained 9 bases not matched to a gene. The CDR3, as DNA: TGCGCCAGCAGCGCTCGGGGACTAGCAGTTTCCTACGAGCAGTACTTC. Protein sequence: CASSARGLAVSYEQYF.

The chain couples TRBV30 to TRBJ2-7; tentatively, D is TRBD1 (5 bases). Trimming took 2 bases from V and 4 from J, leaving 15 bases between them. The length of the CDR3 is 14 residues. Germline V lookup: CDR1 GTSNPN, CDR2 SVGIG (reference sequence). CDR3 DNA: TGTGCCTGGAGTCCCGACAGAGTACGATACGAGCAGTACTTC. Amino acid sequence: CAWSPDRVRYEQYF.